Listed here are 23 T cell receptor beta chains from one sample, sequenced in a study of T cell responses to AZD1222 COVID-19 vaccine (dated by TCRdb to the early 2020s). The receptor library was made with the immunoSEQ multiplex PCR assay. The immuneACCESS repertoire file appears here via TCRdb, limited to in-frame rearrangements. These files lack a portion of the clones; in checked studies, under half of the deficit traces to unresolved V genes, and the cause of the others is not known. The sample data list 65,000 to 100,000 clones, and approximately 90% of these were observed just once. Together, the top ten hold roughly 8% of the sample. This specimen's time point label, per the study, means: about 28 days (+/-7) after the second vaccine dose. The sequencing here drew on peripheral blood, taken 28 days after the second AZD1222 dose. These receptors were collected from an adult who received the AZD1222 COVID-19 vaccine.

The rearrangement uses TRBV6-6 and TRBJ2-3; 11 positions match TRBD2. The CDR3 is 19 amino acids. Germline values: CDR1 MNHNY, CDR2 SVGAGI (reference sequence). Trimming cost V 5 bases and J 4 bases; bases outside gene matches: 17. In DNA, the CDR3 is TGTGCCAGCAGTCGCCCGGGACGGGAAACTAGCGGGAGTCCAGATACGCAGTATTTT. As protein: CASSRPGRETSGSPDTQYF.

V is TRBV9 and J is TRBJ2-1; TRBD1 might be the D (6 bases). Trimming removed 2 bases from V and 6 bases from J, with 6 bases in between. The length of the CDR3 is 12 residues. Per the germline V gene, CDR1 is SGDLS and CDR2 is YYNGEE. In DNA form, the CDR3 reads TGTGCCAGCAGCGTGGACAGCAATGAGCAGTTCTTC. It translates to CASSVDSNEQFF.

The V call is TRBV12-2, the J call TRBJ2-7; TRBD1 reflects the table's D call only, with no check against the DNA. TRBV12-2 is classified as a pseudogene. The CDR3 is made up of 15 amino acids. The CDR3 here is CASRSRGAGFHEQYF. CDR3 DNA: TGTGCAAGTCGCTCTCGTGGGGCAGGGTTTCACGAGCAGTACTTC.

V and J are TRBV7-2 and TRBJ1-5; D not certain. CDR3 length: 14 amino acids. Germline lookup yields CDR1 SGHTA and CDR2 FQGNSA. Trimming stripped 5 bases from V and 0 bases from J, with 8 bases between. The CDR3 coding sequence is TGTGCCAGCAGCCTTCTGAATAGCAATCAGCCCCAGCATTTT. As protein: CASSLLNSNQPQHF.

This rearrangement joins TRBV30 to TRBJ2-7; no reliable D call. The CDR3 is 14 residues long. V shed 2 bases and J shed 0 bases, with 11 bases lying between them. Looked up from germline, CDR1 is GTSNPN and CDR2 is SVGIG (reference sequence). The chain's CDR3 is CAWSRLGNSYEQYF. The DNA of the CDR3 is TGTGCCTGGAGTCGCTTGGGCAACTCCTACGAGCAGTACTTC. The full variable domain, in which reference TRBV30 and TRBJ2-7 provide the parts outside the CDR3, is SQTIHQWPATLVQPVGSPLSLECTVEGTSNPNLYWYRQAAGRGLQLLFYSVGIGQISSEVPQNLSASRPQDRQFILSSKKLLLSDSGFYLCAWSRLGNSYEQYFGPGTRLTVT.

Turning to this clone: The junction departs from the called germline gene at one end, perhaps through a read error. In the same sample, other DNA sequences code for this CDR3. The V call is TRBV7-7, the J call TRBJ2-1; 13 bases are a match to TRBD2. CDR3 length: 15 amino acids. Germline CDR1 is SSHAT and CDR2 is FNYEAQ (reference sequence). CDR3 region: CASSQGLAGYNEQFF. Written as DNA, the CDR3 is TGTGCTAGCAGCCAGGGACTAGCGGGGTACAATGAGCAGTTCTTC.

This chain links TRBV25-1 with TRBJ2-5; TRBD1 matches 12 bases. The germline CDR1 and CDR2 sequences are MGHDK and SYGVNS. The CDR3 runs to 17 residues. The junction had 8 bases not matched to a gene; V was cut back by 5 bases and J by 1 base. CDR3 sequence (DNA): TGTGCCAGCAGTCCCACGGGACAGGGGGCAGCCCAAGAGACCCAGTACTTC. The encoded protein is CASSPTGQGAAQETQYF.

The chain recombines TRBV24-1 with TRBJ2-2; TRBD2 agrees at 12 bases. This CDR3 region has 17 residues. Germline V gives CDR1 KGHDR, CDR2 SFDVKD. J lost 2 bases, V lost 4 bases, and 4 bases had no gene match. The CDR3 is CATSDPGLAGNTGELFF. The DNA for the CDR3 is TGTGCCACCAGTGACCCCGGACTAGCGGGAAACACCGGGGAGCTGTTTTTT.

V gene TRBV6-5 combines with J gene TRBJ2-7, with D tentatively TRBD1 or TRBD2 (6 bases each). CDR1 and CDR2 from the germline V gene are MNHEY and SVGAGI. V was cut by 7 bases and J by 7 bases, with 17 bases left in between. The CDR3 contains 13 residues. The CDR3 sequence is CASTYRVSGEQYF. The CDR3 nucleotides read TGTGCCAGCACATACAGGGTCAGCGGGGAGCAGTACTTC.

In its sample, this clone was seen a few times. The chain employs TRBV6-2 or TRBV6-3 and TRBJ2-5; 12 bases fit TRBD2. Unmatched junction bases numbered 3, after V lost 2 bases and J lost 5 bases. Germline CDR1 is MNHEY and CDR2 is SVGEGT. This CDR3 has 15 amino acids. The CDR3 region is CASSYPLAGGETQYF. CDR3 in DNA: TGTGCCAGCAGTTACCCCCTAGCGGGAGGGGAGACCCAGTACTTC.

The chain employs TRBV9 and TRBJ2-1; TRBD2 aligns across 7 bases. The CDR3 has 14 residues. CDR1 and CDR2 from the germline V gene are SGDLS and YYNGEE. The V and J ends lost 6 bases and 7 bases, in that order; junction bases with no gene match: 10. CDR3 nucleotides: TGTGCCAGCAATCCAGGACTAGTTTCGAATGAGCAGTTCTTC. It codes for CASNPGLVSNEQFF.

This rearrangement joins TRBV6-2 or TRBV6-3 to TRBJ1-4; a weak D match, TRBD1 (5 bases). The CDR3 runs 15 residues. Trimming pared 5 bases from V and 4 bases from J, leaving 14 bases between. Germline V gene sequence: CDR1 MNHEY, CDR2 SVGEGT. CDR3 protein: CASSRAGLSNEKLFF. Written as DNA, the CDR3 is TGTGCCAGCAGTAGAGCGGGACTGAGTAATGAAAAACTGTTTTTT.

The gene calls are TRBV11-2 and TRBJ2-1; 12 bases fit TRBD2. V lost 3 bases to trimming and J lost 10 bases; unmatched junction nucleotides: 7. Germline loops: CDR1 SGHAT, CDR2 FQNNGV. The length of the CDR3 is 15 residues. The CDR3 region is CASSFSQGLAGEQFF. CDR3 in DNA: TGTGCCAGCAGCTTTTCCCAAGGACTAGCGGGAGAGCAGTTCTTC.

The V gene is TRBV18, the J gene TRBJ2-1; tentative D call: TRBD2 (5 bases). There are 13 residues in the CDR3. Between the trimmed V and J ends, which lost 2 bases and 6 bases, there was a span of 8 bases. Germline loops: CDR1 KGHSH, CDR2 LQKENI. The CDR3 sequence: CASSPETSNEQFF. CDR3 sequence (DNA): TGTGCCAGCTCACCAGAAACTAGCAATGAGCAGTTCTTC.

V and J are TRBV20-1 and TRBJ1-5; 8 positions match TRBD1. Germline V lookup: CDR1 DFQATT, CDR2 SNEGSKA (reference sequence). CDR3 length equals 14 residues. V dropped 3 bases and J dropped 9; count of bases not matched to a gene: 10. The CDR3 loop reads CSASDGQGRGPQHF. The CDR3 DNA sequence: TGCAGTGCTAGTGACGGACAGGGACGGGGGCCCCAGCATTTT.

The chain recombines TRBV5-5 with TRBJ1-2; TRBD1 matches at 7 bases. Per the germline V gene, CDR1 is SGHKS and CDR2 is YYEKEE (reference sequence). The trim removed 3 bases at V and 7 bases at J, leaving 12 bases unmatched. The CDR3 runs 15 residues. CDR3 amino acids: CASSYRTGGPSGYTF. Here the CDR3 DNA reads TGTGCCAGCAGCTACCGGACAGGAGGCCCTAGTGGCTACACCTTC.

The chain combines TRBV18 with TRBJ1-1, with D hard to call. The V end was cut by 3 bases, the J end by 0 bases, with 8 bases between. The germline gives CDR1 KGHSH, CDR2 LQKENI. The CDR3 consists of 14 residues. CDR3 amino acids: CASSPPSLNTEAFF. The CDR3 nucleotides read TGTGCCAGCTCACCCCCTTCTCTGAACACTGAAGCTTTCTTT.

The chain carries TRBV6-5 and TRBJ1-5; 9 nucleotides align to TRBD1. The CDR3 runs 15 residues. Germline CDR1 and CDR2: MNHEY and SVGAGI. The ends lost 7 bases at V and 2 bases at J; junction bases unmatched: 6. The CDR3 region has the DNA TGTGCCAGCAATCCTACAGGGGGCGGCAATCAGCCCCAGCATTTT. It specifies CASNPTGGGNQPQHF.

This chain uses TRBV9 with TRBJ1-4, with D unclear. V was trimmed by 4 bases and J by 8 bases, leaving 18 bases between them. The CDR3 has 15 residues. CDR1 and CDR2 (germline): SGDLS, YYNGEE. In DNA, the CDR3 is TGTGCCAGCAGCCCTTCACTATCGCAAGGGGAAAAACTGTTTTTT. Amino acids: CASSPSLSQGEKLFF. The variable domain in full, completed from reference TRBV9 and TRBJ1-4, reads DSGVTQTPKHLITATGQRVTLRCSPRSGDLSVYWYQQSLDQGLQFLIQYYNGEERAKGNILERFSAQQFPDLHSELNLSSLELGDSALYFCASSPSLSQGEKLFFGSGTQLSVL.

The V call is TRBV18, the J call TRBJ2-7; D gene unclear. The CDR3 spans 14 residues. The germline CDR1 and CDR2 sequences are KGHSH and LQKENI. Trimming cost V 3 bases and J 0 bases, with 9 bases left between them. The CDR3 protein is CASSPTQSSYEQYF. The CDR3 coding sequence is TGTGCCAGCTCACCGACCCAGAGCTCCTACGAGCAGTACTTC.

The CDR3: CASSLGPLVTEAFF. Written as DNA, the CDR3 is TGTGCCAGCAGCCTGGGGCCGCTTGTCACTGAAGCTTTCTTT. The rearrangement joins TRBV11-1 to TRBJ1-1; D is perhaps TRBD1 (5 bases). The germline V gene encodes CDR1 SGHAT and CDR2 FQDESV (reference sequence). The CDR3 is made up of 14 amino acids. Between the trimmed V and J ends, which lost 5 bases and 4 bases, there was a span of 14 bases. Complete variable domain (other parts from reference TRBV11-1 and TRBJ1-1): EAEVAQSPRYKITEKSQAVAFWCDPISGHATLYWYRQILGQGPELLVQFQDESVVDDSQLPKDRFSAERLKGVDSTLKIQPAELGDSAMYLCASSLGPLVTEAFFGQGTRLTVV.

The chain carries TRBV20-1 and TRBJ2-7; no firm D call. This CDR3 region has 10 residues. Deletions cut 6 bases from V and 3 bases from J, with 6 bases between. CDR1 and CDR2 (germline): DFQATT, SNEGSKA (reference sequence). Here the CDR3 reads CSANGYEQYF. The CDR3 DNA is TGCAGTGCCAACGGCTACGAGCAGTACTTC.

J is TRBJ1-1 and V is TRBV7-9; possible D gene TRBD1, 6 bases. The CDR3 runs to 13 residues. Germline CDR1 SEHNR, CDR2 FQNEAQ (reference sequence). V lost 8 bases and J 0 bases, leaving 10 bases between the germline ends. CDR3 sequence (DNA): TGTGCCAGCCAAGGACAGATGAACACTGAAGCTTTCTTT. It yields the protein CASQGQMNTEAFF.